This T cell receptor (beta chain) was documented in a study of shared clonotypes between healthy human individuals. Study information: Donors had three CD4 naive, three CD4 memory, two CD8 naive and one CD8 memory plate apiece.

Genomic DNA from each subset was divided evenly over several immunoSEQ plates. TCRdb's copy holds only in-frame clones and misses some; the assay was immunoSEQ multiplex PCR. The sample contains some 1.1 million clones, 70% to 80% of which appear only once. Trimming took 3 bases from V and 5 from J, leaving 11 bases between them. Germline V gives CDR1 WNHNN, CDR2 SYGVQD (reference sequence). The CDR3 contains 13 residues. The chain carries TRBV10-1 and TRBJ2-7; D may match TRBD1 or TRBD2 (5 bases each). The source material was memory CD4+ T cells from PBMCs. Noted subset: CD45RA-negative fraction. This TCR derives from a man aged 18-30 years in good health. Some clones in this sample may be carry-over from other donors' samples. CDR3 region: CASSEPGDHEQYF. The CDR3 DNA follows: TGCGCCAGCAGTGAACCCGGGGACCACGAGCAGTACTTC.